One and the same sample provided the 18 T cell receptor beta chains below, sequenced in a study of blood T cell repertoires in COVID-19. TCRdb's copy holds only in-frame clones and misses some; the assay was immunoSEQ multiplex PCR. Of some 240,000 clones listed, less than 90% are singletons. Sequenced: peripheral blood. These TCRs come from a woman aged 40 to 55 who had recovered from COVID-19.

Written as DNA, the CDR3 is TGTGCCAGCAGTAATCCGGGACAGATTCTCTGGGGGCCCCAGCATTTT. Translating gives CASSNPGQILWGPQHF. J is TRBJ1-5 and V is TRBV6-2 or TRBV6-3; TRBD1 agrees at 7 bases. Germline CDR1 MNHEY, CDR2 SVGEGT. Trimming cost V 5 bases and J 9 bases; bases outside gene matches: 16. There are 16 residues in the CDR3.

The chain couples TRBV24-1 to TRBJ2-3; possibly TRBD2 for D (6 bases). Germline CDR1 reads KGHDR; CDR2 reads SFDVKD. The CDR3 consists of 19 residues. V was shortened by 3 bases and J by 0 bases, with 21 bases between the two germline ends. The CDR3 region has the DNA TGTGCCACCAGTGATCTCAAGGCAGGGAGGCCCTTTAGCACAGATACGCAGTATTTT. This encodes CATSDLKAGRPFSTDTQYF.

This clone was recorded only once. This rearrangement joins TRBV4-1 to TRBJ1-1; a weak D match, TRBD1 (5 bases). Trimming pared 7 bases from V and 1 base from J, leaving 19 bases between. Germline V gives CDR1 MGHRA, CDR2 YSYEKL. CDR3 length: 16 amino acids. CDR3 nucleotides: TGCGCCAGCACCGACAGACCTCAGCTTAGGAACACTGAAGCTTTCTTT. Translation: CASTDRPQLRNTEAFF.

This clone was found once. This chain's CDR3 is CASSQFGQGYNEQFF. The CDR3 DNA reads TGTGCCAGCAGCCAATTCGGACAGGGTTACAATGAGCAGTTCTTC. This rearrangement joins TRBV14 to TRBJ2-1; TRBD1 aligns across 8 bases. The V gene end was trimmed by 2 bases and the J gene end by 4 bases; junction bases not matched to a gene: 4. This CDR3 region has 15 residues. Germline values: CDR1 SGHDN, CDR2 FVKESK.

The CDR3 nucleotides read TGTGCCAGCAGTTGGGGGGTGAACACCATATATTTT. It codes for CASSWGVNTIYF. The chain recombines TRBV28 with TRBJ1-3, with TRBD1 as a possible D gene (5 bases). The V end lost 4 bases, the J end lost 7 bases, and 8 bases lay between the germline ends. The germline V gene has CDR1 MDHEN and CDR2 SYDVKM. The CDR3 length is 12 residues.

The chain employs TRBV9 and TRBJ1-2, with D perhaps matching TRBD1 (6 bases). The length of the CDR3 is 13 residues. Looked up from germline, CDR1 is SGDLS and CDR2 is YYNGEE. V was clipped by 4 bases and J by 11 bases, with 18 bases between them. The CDR3 here is CASSSAQGPSYTF. CDR3 bases: TGTGCCAGCAGCTCCGCACAGGGCCCCTCATACACCTTC.

The CDR3 sequence is CASSLTGGFTEAFF. The CDR3 nucleotides are TGTGCCAGCAGTTTGACAGGGGGATTCACTGAAGCTTTCTTT. The chain carries TRBV28 and TRBJ1-1; TRBD1 matches at 9 bases. The CDR3 has 14 residues. V dropped 3 bases and J dropped 4; count of bases not matched to a gene: 3. CDR1 and CDR2 (germline): MDHEN, SYDVKM.

The chain uses TRBV6-2 or TRBV6-3 and TRBJ1-1; TRBD1 aligns across 8 bases. Trimming took 5 bases from V and 5 from J; bases not matched to a gene: 7. This CDR3 spans 14 amino acids. Germline CDR1 MNHEY, CDR2 SVGEGT. The CDR3 sequence is CASSVQGGWTEAFF. In nucleotides, the CDR3 is TGTGCCAGCAGTGTACAGGGGGGATGGACTGAAGCTTTCTTT.

The gene calls are TRBV14 and TRBJ2-7, with D possibly matching TRBD1 (8 bases). The CDR3 contains 13 residues. Germline CDR1 SGHDN, CDR2 FVKESK. V lost 6 bases and J 3 bases, leaving 12 bases between the germline ends. The CDR3 nucleotides read TGTGCCAGCAGACAGGGGGGGTTCTACGAGCAGTACTTC. Translated, it gives CASRQGGFYEQYF.

This clone was counted only a few times. The chain recombines TRBV11-3 with TRBJ1-6; D is undetermined. Germline V lookup: CDR1 SGHNT, CDR2 YENEEA. The CDR3 is made up of 14 amino acids. The V and J ends lost 1 base and 7 bases respectively, with 8 bases between them. The CDR3 sequence is CASSLVRENSPLHF. The CDR3 region has the DNA TGTGCCAGCAGCTTAGTTAGGGAGAATTCACCCCTCCACTTT.

The chain has TRBV4-1 and TRBJ2-1; TRBD1 agrees at 7 bases. The CDR3 has 17 residues. The V segment lost 5 bases and the J segment 6 bases; nucleotides outside the gene matches: 16. Germline V gene lookup returns CDR1 MGHRA and CDR2 YSYEKL. The CDR3 bases are TGCGCCAGCAGCGCAAGCCCCCGACAGGGAGTCGGCAATGAGCAGTTCTTC. Protein: CASSASPRQGVGNEQFF.

V gene TRBV10-1 combines with J gene TRBJ2-2, with TRBD1 matching 10 bases. This CDR3 comprises 15 residues. The V gene's germline CDR1 is WNHNN and CDR2 SYGVQD (reference sequence). The V and J ends lost 6 bases and 4 bases, in that order; junction bases with no gene match: 5. The CDR3 loop is CASSTRTGGTGELFF. CDR3 sequence (DNA): TGCGCCAGCAGCACCCGGACAGGGGGCACCGGGGAGCTGTTTTTT.

The chain has TRBV5-6 and TRBJ1-3; D is uncertain. With 2 bases removed from V and 0 bases from J, the gap between germline ends came to 12 bases. In germline, CDR1 is SGHDT, CDR2 YYEEEE. The CDR3 length is 16 residues. CDR3 sequence: CASSLSGYFSGNTIYF. The CDR3 DNA reads TGTGCCAGCAGCTTATCGGGGTACTTCTCTGGAAACACCATATATTTT.

CDR3 DNA sequence: TGTGCCAGCAGAAAACAGGGGTGGCTCAATGAGCAGTTCTTC. Amino acids: CASRKQGWLNEQFF. The chain recombines TRBV25-1 with TRBJ2-1, with TRBD1 matching 7 bases. V lost 6 bases, J lost 6 bases, and 8 bases stayed unmatched. The CDR3 extends over 14 amino acids. Germline V lookup: CDR1 MGHDK, CDR2 SYGVNS.

The chain employs TRBV5-1 and TRBJ2-7; 8 bases align to TRBD2. The CDR3 is 15 residues long. Germline V lookup: CDR1 SGHRS, CDR2 YFSETQ. J lost 2 bases, V lost 3 bases, and 7 bases had no gene match. The CDR3 DNA sequence: TGCGCCAGCAGCTCCTCGGGAGGGAATCCCTACGAGCAGTACTTC. Translating gives CASSSSGGNPYEQYF.

The V and J genes are TRBV7-9 and TRBJ1-1; tentative D call: TRBD1 (5 bases). V was pared by 4 bases and J by 8 bases, with 11 bases between. CDR3 length: 12 amino acids. Germline values: CDR1 SEHNR, CDR2 FQNEAQ (reference sequence). In nucleotides, the CDR3 is TGTGCCAGCAGCTCGATAGGGGTCGAAGCTTTCTTT. Translated, it gives CASSSIGVEAFF.

V usage is TRBV5-6 and J usage is TRBJ2-5, with 8 bases fitting TRBD1. Germline CDR1 and CDR2: SGHDT and YYEEEE. V lost 3 bases, J lost 1 base, and 2 bases stayed unmatched. The length of the CDR3 is 14 residues. CDR3 region: CASSWGQVQETQYF. The CDR3 bases are TGTGCCAGCAGCTGGGGACAGGTCCAAGAGACCCAGTACTTC.

The chain has TRBV5-1 and TRBJ2-2; D is uncertain. Trimming removed 0 bases at V and 4 bases at J, with 16 bases between. The CDR3 is 17 residues long. The germline gives CDR1 SGHRS, CDR2 YFSETQ. The CDR3 DNA reads as TGCGCCAGCAGCTTGGGACCGGAACGCGGTAGCACCGGGGAGCTGTTTTTT. Translation: CASSLGPERGSTGELFF.